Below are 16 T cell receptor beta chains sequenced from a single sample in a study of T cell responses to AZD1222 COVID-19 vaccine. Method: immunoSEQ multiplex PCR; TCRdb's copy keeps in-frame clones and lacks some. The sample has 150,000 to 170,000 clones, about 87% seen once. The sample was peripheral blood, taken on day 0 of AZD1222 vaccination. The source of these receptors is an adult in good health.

The chain's CDR3 is CASGTAINTDTQYF. As DNA, the CDR3 is TGCGCCAGCGGAACAGCTATCAACACAGATACGCAGTATTTT. The genes are TRBV5-1 and TRBJ2-3; D unresolved. The CDR3 is 14 residues long. Germline values: CDR1 SGHRS, CDR2 YFSETQ. Between the trimmed V and J ends, which lost 7 bases and 2 bases, there was a span of 14 bases.

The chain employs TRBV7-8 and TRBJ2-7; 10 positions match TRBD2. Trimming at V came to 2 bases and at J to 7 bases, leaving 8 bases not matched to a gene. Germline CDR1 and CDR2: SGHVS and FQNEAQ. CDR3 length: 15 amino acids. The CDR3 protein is CASSLSLAGAWEQYF. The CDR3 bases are TGTGCCAGCAGCTTATCTCTAGCGGGGGCCTGGGAGCAGTACTTC.

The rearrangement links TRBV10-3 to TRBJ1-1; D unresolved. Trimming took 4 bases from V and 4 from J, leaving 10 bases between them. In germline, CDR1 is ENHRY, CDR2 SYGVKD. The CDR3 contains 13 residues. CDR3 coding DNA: TGTGCCATCAGTGGGAAGGAAACCACTGAAGCTTTCTTT. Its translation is CAISGKETTEAFF.

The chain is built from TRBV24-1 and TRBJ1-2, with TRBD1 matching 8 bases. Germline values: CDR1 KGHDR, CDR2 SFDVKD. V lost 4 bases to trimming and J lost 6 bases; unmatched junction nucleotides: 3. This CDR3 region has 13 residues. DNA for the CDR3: TGTGCCACCAGTGACAGGGGGCGTGATGGCTACACCTTC. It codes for CATSDRGRDGYTF.

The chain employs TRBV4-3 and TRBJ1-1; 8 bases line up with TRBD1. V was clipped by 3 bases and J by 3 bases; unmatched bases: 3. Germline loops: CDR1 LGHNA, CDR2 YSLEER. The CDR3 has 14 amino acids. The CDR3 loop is CASSQEQGDTEAFF. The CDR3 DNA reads TGCGCCAGCAGCCAGGAACAGGGGGACACTGAAGCTTTCTTT.

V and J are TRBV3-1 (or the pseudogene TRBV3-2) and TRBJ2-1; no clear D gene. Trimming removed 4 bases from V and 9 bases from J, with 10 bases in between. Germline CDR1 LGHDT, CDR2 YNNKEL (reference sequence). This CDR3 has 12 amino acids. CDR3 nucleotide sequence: TGTGCCAGCAGCCGGTGGACGGGTGAGCAGTTCTTC. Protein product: CASSRWTGEQFF.

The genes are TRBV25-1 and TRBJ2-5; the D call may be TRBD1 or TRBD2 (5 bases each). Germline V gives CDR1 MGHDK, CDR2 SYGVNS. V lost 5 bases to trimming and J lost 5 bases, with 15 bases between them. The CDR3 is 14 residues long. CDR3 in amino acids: CASSPVGAWETQYF. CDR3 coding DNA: TGTGCCAGCAGTCCAGTCGGGGCATGGGAGACCCAGTACTTC.

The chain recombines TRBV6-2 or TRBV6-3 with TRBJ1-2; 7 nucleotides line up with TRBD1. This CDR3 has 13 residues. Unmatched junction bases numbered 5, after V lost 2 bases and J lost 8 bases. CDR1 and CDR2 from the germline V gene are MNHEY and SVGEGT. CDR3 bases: TGTGCCAGCAGTTACGGGACAGAGTCAGGCTACACCTTC. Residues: CASSYGTESGYTF.

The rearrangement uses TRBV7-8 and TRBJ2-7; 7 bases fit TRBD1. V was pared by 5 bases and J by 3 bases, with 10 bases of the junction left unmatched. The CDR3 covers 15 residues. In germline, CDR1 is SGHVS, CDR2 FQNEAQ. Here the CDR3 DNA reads TGTGCCAGCAGCGCCCGGGACAGCGTCTTCTACGAGCAGTACTTC. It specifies CASSARDSVFYEQYF.

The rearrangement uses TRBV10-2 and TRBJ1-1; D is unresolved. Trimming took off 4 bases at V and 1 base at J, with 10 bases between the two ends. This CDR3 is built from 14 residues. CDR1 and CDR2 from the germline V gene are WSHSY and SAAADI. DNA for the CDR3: TGCGCCAGCAGTGTCCAAGGGTGGAACACTGAAGCTTTCTTT. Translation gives CASSVQGWNTEAFF.

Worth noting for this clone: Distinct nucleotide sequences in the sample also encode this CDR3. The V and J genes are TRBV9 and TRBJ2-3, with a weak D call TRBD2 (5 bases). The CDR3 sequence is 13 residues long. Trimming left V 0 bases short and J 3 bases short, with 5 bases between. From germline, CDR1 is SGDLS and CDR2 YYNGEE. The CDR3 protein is CASSVGGTDTQYF. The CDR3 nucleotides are TGTGCCAGCAGCGTAGGAGGGACAGATACGCAGTATTTT.

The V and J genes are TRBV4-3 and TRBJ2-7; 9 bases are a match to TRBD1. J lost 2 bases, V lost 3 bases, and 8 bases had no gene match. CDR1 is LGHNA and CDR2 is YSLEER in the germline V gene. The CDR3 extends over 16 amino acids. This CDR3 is CASSHHRGQGAYEQYF. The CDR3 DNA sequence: TGCGCCAGCAGCCACCACAGGGGACAGGGCGCCTACGAGCAGTACTTC.

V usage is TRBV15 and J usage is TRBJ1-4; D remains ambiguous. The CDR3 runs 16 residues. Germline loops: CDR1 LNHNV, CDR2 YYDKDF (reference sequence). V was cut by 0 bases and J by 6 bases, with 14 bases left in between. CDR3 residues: CATSRDSTANYEKLFF. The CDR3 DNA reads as TGTGCCACCAGCAGAGATAGCACGGCTAACTATGAAAAACTGTTTTTT.

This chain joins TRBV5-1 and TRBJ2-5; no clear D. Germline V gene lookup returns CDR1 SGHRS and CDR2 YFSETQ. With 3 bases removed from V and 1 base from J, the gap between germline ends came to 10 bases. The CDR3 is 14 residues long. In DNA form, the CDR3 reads TGCGCCAGCAGCTGGAAAGTGGGCCAAGAGACCCAGTACTTC. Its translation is CASSWKVGQETQYF.

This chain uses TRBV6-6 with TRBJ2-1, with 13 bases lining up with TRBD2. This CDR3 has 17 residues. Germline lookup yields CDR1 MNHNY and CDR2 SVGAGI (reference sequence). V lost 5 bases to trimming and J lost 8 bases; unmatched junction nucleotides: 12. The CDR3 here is CASSPQGLAGRGDEQFF. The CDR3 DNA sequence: TGTGCCAGCAGTCCCCAGGGACTAGCGGGGAGGGGCGATGAGCAGTTCTTC.

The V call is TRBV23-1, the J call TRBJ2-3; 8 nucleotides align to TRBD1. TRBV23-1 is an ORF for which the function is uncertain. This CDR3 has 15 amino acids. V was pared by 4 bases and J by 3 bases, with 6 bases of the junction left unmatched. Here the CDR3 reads CASSPTGARTDTQYF. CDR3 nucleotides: TGCGCCAGCAGTCCGACAGGGGCGAGGACAGATACGCAGTATTTT.